This TCR beta chain came from a study of regulatory T cells in long-lasting Graves disease. This CDR3 region has 12 residues. V gave up 4 bases and J gave up 6 bases, with 9 bases separating them. Study-level points and caveats: There were preferences for TRBV28, TRBJ1-2 and TRBJ2-5 in persistent disease.

Building the TCR beta libraries relied on iRepertoire HTBI primers, and CDR3 regions underwent Arm-PCR. TCRdb re-called the multiplex PCR reads with MiXCR, one entry per CDR3 protein. The sample shows 250,000 or so distinct CDR3 sequences, under 20% of them seen only once. The time point was: newly diagnosed GD, antithyroid drugs for less than 3 months. The TCR library was made from RNA extracted from PBMCs. Roughly 8.2 milliliters of peripheral blood were drawn into EDTA tubes. This clonotype has a count of ten or more. Its antigen is currently unknown. The same data also went into a second study, on T cells in Graves' hyperthyroidism and ophthalmopathy. From that paper: The authors deemed Graves' hyperthyroidism stable absent ophthalmopathy progression within 18 months. The study left out patients who had uncontrolled infection, other autoimmune disease, pregnancy or lactation.

This receptor was identified in a woman aged 25-40 years with Graves disease. Source: peripheral blood mononuclear cells (PBMCs), taken at new diagnosis, from a patient treated with antithyroid drugs. The V and J genes are TRBV12-3 or TRBV12-4 and TRBJ1-2, with D unclear. Written as DNA, the CDR3 is TGTGCCAGCAGTTCTCCCCTAAATGGCTACACCTTC. Amino acids: CASSSPLNGYTF.